This record covers a single T cell receptor beta chain. The antigen is unknown. Sequencing used immunoSEQ multiplex PCR; TCRdb keeps in-frame clones, though not all of them. The table lists 630,000 or so clones, 95% to 98% of them singletons, with roughly 0.29% in the top ten. V was trimmed by 6 bases and J by 2 bases, leaving 8 bases between them. The CDR3 is 11 residues long. Per germline, CDR1 DFQATT and CDR2 SNEGSKA (reference sequence). The sample comes from a study of shared clonotypes between healthy human individuals. Positively selected for CCR7, the CD45RO-negative cells used as naive CD8 cells excluded terminally differentiated effector memory CD45RA+ cells. Study-level findings and limits: On the whole, naive subsets had larger estimated richness than memory subsets had. Incomplete sequencing of sorted subsets was indicated by rarefaction despite large depth.

This clonotype was obtained from a man aged 25-45 years in good health. The V call is TRBV20-1, the J call TRBJ2-7; no firm D call. Specimen: naive CD8+ T cells sorted from blood. Here the CDR3 DNA reads TGCAGTGCACTCGAAACCTACGAGCAGTACTTC. Its protein product is CSALETYEQYF.